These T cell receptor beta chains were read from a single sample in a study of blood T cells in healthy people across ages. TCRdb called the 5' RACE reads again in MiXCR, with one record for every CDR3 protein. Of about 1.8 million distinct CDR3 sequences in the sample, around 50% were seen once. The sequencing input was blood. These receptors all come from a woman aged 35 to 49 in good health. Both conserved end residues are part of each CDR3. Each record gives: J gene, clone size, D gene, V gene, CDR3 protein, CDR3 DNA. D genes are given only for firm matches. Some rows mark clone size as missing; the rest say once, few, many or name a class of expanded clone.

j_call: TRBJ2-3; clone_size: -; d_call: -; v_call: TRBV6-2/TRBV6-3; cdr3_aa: CASTPTGDTQYF; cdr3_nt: TGTGCCAGCACTCCAACGGGAGATACGCAGTATTTT
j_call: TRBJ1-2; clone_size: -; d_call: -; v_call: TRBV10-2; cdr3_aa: CASTSGQIINYGYTF; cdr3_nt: TGCGCCAGCACCTCGGGACAAATAATAAACTATGGCTACACCTTC
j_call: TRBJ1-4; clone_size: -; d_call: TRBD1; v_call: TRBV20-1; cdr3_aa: CSAGPTGTNEKLFF; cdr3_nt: TGCAGTGCTGGGCCGACAGGGACTAATGAAAAACTGTTTTTT
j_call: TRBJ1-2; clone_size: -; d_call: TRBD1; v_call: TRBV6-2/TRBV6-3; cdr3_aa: CASRPGQVLHGYTF; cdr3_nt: TGTGCCAGCAGGCCTGGACAGGTCCTTCATGGCTACACCTTC
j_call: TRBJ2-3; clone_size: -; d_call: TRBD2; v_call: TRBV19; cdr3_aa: CASSIQRGADTQYF; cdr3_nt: TGTGCCAGTAGTATCCAGCGGGGGGCAGATACGCAGTATTTT
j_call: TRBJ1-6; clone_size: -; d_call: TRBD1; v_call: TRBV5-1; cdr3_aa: CASSNRGLDSPLHF; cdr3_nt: TGCGCCAGCAGCAACAGGGGCTTGGATTCACCCCTCCACTTT
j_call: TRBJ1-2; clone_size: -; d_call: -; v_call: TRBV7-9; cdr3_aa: CASSLAGGVYNYGYTF; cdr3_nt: TGTGCCAGCAGCTTAGCGGGCGGGGTATATAACTATGGCTACACCTTC
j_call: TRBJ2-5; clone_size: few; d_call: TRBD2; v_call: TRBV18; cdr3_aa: CASRLAGTQETQYF; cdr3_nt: TGTGCCAGCCGGCTAGCGGGGACCCAAGAGACCCAGTACTTC
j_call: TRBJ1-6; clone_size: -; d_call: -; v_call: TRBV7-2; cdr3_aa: CASSFPGRMDSPLHF; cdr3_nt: TGTGCCAGCAGCTTCCCGGGTCGGATGGATTCACCCCTCCACTTT
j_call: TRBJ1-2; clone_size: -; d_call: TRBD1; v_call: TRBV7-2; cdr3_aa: CASSNPQGTYNYGYTF; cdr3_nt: TGTGCCAGCAGCAATCCACAGGGGACCTATAACTATGGCTACACCTTC
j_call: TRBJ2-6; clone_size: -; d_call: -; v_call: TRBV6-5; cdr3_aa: CASSYSQGRANVLTF; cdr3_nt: TGTGCCAGCAGTTACTCGCAGGGGAGGGCCAACGTCCTGACTTTC
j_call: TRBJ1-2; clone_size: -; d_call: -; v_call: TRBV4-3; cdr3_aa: CASSQDTRTVIYGYTF; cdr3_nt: TGCGCCAGCAGCCAAGACACCAGGACCGTCATCTATGGCTACACCTTC
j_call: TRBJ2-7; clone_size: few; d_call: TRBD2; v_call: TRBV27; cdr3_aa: CASSPQRGRDEQYF; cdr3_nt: TGTGCCAGCAGCCCTCAGCGGGGGCGCGACGAGCAGTACTTC
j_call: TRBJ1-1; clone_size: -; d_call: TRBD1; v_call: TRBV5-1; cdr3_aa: CASSRKDGTGATNTEAFF; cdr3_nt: TGCGCCAGCAGCCGAAAGGACGGGACAGGGGCGACGAACACTGAAGCTTTCTTT
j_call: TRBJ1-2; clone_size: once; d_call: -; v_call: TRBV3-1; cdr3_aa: CASSQEVQNYGYTF; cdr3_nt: TGTGCCAGCAGCCAAGAAGTTCAGAACTATGGCTACACCTTC
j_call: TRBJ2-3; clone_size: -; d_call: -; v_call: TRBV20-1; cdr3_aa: CSASKVPDRFFSTDTQYF; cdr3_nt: TGCAGTGCTAGTAAGGTCCCGGACAGATTCTTTAGCACAGATACGCAGTATTTT
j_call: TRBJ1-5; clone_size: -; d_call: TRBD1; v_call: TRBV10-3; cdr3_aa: CAISESGTGGNQPQHF; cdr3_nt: TGTGCCATCAGTGAGTCCGGGACAGGGGGCAATCAGCCCCAGCATTTT
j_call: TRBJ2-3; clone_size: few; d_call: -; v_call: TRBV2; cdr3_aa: CASRMTDTQYF; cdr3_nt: TGTGCCAGCAGGATGACAGATACGCAGTATTTT
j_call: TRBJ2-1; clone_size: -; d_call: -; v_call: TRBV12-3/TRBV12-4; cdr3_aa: CASRVTGFPDEQFF; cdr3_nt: TGTGCCAGCAGGGTAACAGGGTTTCCTGATGAGCAGTTCTTC
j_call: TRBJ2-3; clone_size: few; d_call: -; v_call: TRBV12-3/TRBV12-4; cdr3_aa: CASSPGDSSDTQYF; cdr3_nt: TGTGCCAGCAGTCCGGGGGACAGCTCAGATACGCAGTATTTT
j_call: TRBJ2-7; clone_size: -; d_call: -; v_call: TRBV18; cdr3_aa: CASSPEEGWVDEQYF; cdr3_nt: TGTGCCAGCTCACCAGAGGAAGGTTGGGTGGACGAGCAGTACTTC
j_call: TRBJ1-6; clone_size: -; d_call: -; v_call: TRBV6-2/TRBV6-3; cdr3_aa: CASSPPGALHF; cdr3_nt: TGTGCCAGCAGCCCCCCGGGGGCCCTCCACTTT
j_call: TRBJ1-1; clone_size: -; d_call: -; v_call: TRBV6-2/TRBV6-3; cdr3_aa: CASSSTGPSTEAFF; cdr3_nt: TGTGCCAGCAGTTCGACGGGACCGAGCACTGAAGCTTTCTTT
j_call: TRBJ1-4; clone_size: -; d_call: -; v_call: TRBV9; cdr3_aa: CASSSRTEGEKLFF; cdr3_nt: TGTGCCAGCAGCTCCCGGACAGAGGGTGAAAAACTGTTTTTT
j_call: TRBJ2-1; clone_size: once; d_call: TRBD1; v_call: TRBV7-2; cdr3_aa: CASSSWTGSGYVQFF; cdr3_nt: TGTGCCAGCAGCTCGTGGACAGGGTCGGGCTACGTGCAGTTCTTC
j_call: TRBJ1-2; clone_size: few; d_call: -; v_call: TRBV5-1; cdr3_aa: CASSLGGEANYGYTF; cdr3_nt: TGCGCCAGCAGCTTGGGTGGGGAAGCTAACTATGGCTACACCTTC
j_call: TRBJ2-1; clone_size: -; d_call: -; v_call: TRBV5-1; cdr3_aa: CASSFPISMAYNEQFF; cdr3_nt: TGCGCCAGCAGCTTCCCGATTAGTATGGCCTACAATGAGCAGTTCTTC